These 20 T cell receptor beta chains originate from one sample sequenced in a study of cytomegalovirus exposure and HLA in healthy donors. The PCR employed 60 Vbeta primers together with 13 Jbeta primers. Clones were sequenced by immunoSEQ multiplex PCR, and TCRdb holds only the in-frame ones, with some missing. The table includes 120,000 to 150,000 clones, 80% detected once. The sample consisted of PBMCs. These receptors originate from a woman between 25 and 40 years old in good health and CMV-seronegative.

The chain links TRBV6-1 to TRBJ2-7; TRBD1 might be the D (5 bases). V lost 6 bases and J lost 12, with 21 bases in between. The germline V gene encodes CDR1 MNHNS and CDR2 SASEGT. The CDR3 runs 13 residues. The CDR3 protein is CASSPTNSDSWYF. The CDR3 region has the DNA TGTGCCAGCAGCCCCACGAACTCTGACAGCTGGTACTTC.

This clone turned up a few times. This chain connects TRBV5-1 to TRBJ1-4, with 8 bases lining up with TRBD1. CDR3 size: 14 residues. CDR1 SGHRS and CDR2 YFSETQ come from the germline V gene. Trimming removed 2 bases from V and 7 bases from J; junction bases left unmatched: 4. The DNA of the CDR3 is TGCGCCAGCAGCTTCGGGACAGGTACTGAAAAACTGTTTTTT. As protein: CASSFGTGTEKLFF.

The chain is built from TRBV11-2 and TRBJ1-3; the match to TRBD1 covers 8 bases. Germline CDR1 reads SGHAT; CDR2 reads FQNNGV. The CDR3 loop spans 14 amino acids. The junction had 14 bases not matched to a gene; V was cut back by 7 bases and J by 12 bases. The CDR3 region has the DNA TGTGCCAGCACCTCTTCCCCGACAGGGGCTCACATATATTTT. It encodes CASTSSPTGAHIYF.

This chain uses TRBV9 with TRBJ2-5; 7 bases match TRBD2. J gave up 11 bases and V 3 bases, and 7 bases lay outside the gene matches. The CDR3 is 12 amino acids. Germline values: CDR1 SGDLS, CDR2 YYNGEE. This CDR3 reads CASSAAGREQYF. The CDR3 DNA reads as TGTGCCAGCAGCGCCGCAGGGAGGGAGCAGTACTTC.

The chain recombines TRBV7-9 with TRBJ2-7, with TRBD1 matching over 7 bases. Germline V CDR1 and CDR2: SEHNR, FQNEAQ (reference sequence). Losses at the gene ends were 5 bases for V and 2 bases for J; bases not matched to a gene: 6. The CDR3 runs 14 residues. CDR3 amino acids: CASSHRDSPYEQYF. CDR3 coding DNA: TGTGCCAGCAGCCACCGGGACAGTCCCTACGAGCAGTACTTC.

This clone has just one count. The V call is TRBV4-1, the J call TRBJ1-6; D unclear. The V and J ends lost 0 bases and 8 bases respectively, with 8 bases between them. This CDR3 spans 14 amino acids. In germline, CDR1 is MGHRA, CDR2 YSYEKL. CDR3 in DNA: TGCGCCAGCAGCCAAGACTCACGGTATTCACCCCTCCACTTT. This codes for CASSQDSRYSPLHF.

The rearrangement uses TRBV5-1 and TRBJ2-1, with D possibly being TRBD2 (6 bases). V shed 4 bases and J shed 7 bases, with 18 bases lying between them. Germline V gene data show CDR1 as SGHRS and CDR2 as YFSETQ. The CDR3 sequence is 15 residues long. Written as DNA, the CDR3 is TGCGCCAGCAGCCCCTTAACGGGAGTAAGGAATGAGCAGTTCTTC. Translation gives CASSPLTGVRNEQFF.

The chain is built from TRBV5-1 and TRBJ2-1, with D perhaps matching TRBD2 (5 bases). CDR3 length equals 14 residues. Trimming pared 5 bases from V and 5 bases from J, leaving 14 bases between. In germline, CDR1 is SGHRS, CDR2 YFSETQ. This CDR3 is CASRRSGRDNEQFF. The CDR3 DNA reads as TGCGCCAGCAGGAGAAGCGGCCGAGACAATGAGCAGTTCTTC. The full variable domain, in which reference TRBV5-1 and TRBJ2-1 provide the parts outside the CDR3, is KAGVTQTPRYLIKTRGQQVTLSCSPISGHRSVSWYQQTPGQGLQFLFEYFSETQRNKGNFPGRFSGRQFSNSRSEMNVSTLELGDSALYLCASRRSGRDNEQFFGPGTRLTVL.

The chain combines TRBV7-9 with TRBJ2-1; 9 positions match TRBD2. The CDR3 length is 15 residues. Per germline, CDR1 SEHNR and CDR2 FQNEAQ (reference sequence). J lost 4 bases, V lost 7 bases, and 8 bases had no gene match. CDR3 sequence reads: CASTISGRDYNEQFF. CDR3 in DNA: TGTGCCAGCACCATTAGCGGGAGAGATTACAATGAGCAGTTCTTC.

V gene TRBV29-1 combines with J gene TRBJ2-4; no clear D gene. Per the germline V gene, CDR1 is SQVTM and CDR2 is ANQGSEA. This CDR3 region has 13 residues. V lost 4 bases and J 0 bases, leaving 7 bases between the germline ends. CDR3 in amino acids: CSVVQAAKNIQYF. The CDR3 DNA reads TGCAGCGTTGTCCAGGCAGCCAAAAACATTCAGTACTTC. Drawing the rest from reference TRBV29-1 and TRBJ2-4, the complete variable domain is SAVISQKPSRDICQRGTSLTIQCQVDSQVTMMFWYRQQPGQSLTLIATANQGSEATYESGFVIDKFPISRPNLTFSTLTVSNMSPEDSSIYLCSVVQAAKNIQYFGAGTRLSVL.

This chain joins TRBV7-8 and TRBJ2-7; 8 bases map to TRBD1. V was clipped by 4 bases and J by 6 bases; unmatched bases: 8. The CDR3 runs to 14 residues. Germline CDR1 is SGHVS and CDR2 is FQNEAQ. The DNA of the CDR3 is TGTGCCAGCAGCTACACGACAGGGGTAAGCGAGCAGTACTTC. Translated: CASSYTTGVSEQYF.

CDR3 sequence reads: CASSLFGGEAFF. The CDR3 coding sequence is TGTGCCAGCAGCTTATTCGGGGGGGAGGCTTTCTTT. The genes are TRBV7-8 and TRBJ1-1; tentatively, D is TRBD1 (5 bases). The germline CDR1 and CDR2 sequences are SGHVS and FQNEAQ. The germline V and J ends were trimmed by 2 bases and 11 bases, with 12 bases remaining between them. This CDR3 is 12 amino acids long.

The genes are TRBV6-5 and TRBJ1-1, with 8 bases that match TRBD1. The CDR3 has 13 residues. The germline gives CDR1 MNHEY, CDR2 SVGAGI. Germline trimming cut 2 bases from V and 6 bases from J; bases unmatched to any gene: 2. The DNA for the CDR3 is TGTGCCAGCAGTTACACACAGGGGGCTGAAGCTTTCTTT. Protein sequence: CASSYTQGAEAFF.

The gene calls are TRBV9 and TRBJ2-3; 10 nucleotides line up with TRBD1. Germline V gene lookup returns CDR1 SGDLS and CDR2 YYNGEE. V lost 2 bases, J lost 3 bases, and 3 bases stayed unmatched. The CDR3 covers 15 residues. CDR3 nucleotides: TGTGCCAGCAGCGTGAGACAGGGGGCAACAGATACGCAGTATTTT. This translates into CASSVRQGATDTQYF.

The genes are TRBV9 and TRBJ2-7; 7 nucleotides agree with TRBD1. This CDR3 region has 15 residues. The trim removed 0 bases at V and 4 bases at J, leaving 7 bases unmatched. The germline gives CDR1 SGDLS, CDR2 YYNGEE. In DNA form, the CDR3 reads TGTGCCAGCAGCGTAGGAGAGGGGGCGTCGTACGAGCAGTACTTC. It yields the protein CASSVGEGASYEQYF. Drawing the rest from reference TRBV9 and TRBJ2-7, the complete variable domain is DSGVTQTPKHLITATGQRVTLRCSPRSGDLSVYWYQQSLDQGLQFLIQYYNGEERAKGNILERFSAQQFPDLHSELNLSSLELGDSALYFCASSVGEGASYEQYFGPGTRLTVT.

This chain connects TRBV6-6 to TRBJ2-2, with a weak D call TRBD1 (6 bases). The CDR3 extends over 16 amino acids. Trimming pared 2 bases from V and 0 bases from J, leaving 10 bases between. Germline V gene data show CDR1 as MNHNY and CDR2 as SVGAGI (reference sequence). The CDR3 DNA reads TGTGCCAGCAGTTACGCTCGGGACACGAACACCGGGGAGCTGTTTTTT. Translated: CASSYARDTNTGELFF.

This chain links TRBV19 with TRBJ1-2; D remains unclear. CDR3 length: 14 amino acids. Germline assignment: CDR1 LNHDA and CDR2 SQIVND (reference sequence). Trimming removed 6 bases from V and 2 bases from J, with 13 bases in between. Written as DNA, the CDR3 is TGTGCCAGTAGCTGGGGAGATATGAACTATGGCTACACCTTC. This translates into CASSWGDMNYGYTF. The full variable domain, in which reference TRBV19 and TRBJ1-2 provide the parts outside the CDR3, is DGGITQSPKYLFRKEGQNVTLSCEQNLNHDAMYWYRQDPGQGLRLIYYSQIVNDFQKGDIAEGYSVSREKKESFPLTVTSAQKNPTAFYLCASSWGDMNYGYTFGSGTRLTVV.

The chain combines TRBV7-9 with TRBJ2-7, with 10 bases matching TRBD2. The CDR3 extends over 15 amino acids. V shed 2 bases, J shed 0 bases, and the junction held 1 base outside the gene matches. Germline V CDR1 and CDR2: SEHNR, FQNEAQ (reference sequence). CDR3 DNA: TGTGCCAGCAGCTTAAGGACTAGCGGCTCCTACGAGCAGTACTTC. This encodes CASSLRTSGSYEQYF.

The chain employs TRBV11-2 and TRBJ1-3, with D possibly being TRBD1 (5 bases). The V end was cut by 1 base, the J end by 4 bases, with 8 bases between. CDR1 is SGHAT and CDR2 is FQNNGV in the germline V gene. The CDR3 is 14 amino acids. CDR3 residues: CASSLGQGGNTIYF. The DNA for the CDR3 is TGTGCCAGCAGCTTAGGGCAGGGCGGAAACACCATATATTTT.

This clone was detected a few times. The chain recombines TRBV28 with TRBJ2-7, with D possibly TRBD1 on 5 matching bases. V gave up 1 base and J gave up 6 bases, with 19 bases separating them. The CDR3 runs 16 residues. Germline values: CDR1 MDHEN, CDR2 SYDVKM. The CDR3: CASSLFGREGTGEQYF. In nucleotides, the CDR3 is TGTGCCAGCAGTTTATTTGGCAGGGAAGGCACGGGCGAGCAGTACTTC.